The clone carrying this T cell receptor (beta chain) was seen just once. The record originates from a study of shared clonotypes between healthy human individuals. The CDR3 spans 15 residues. Germline CDR1 SGHRS, CDR2 YFSETQ. Trimming cost V 4 bases and J 4 bases, with 17 bases left between them. Repertoires were generated with immunoSEQ multiplex PCR, while TCRdb's copy carries only in-frame clones and drops some. The top ten clones hold around 0.4% of a sample with some 2,500,000 clones, under 95% of them seen once. The sample comprised naive CD4+ T cells from PBMCs. The subset: CD45RA+ positively selected. The TCR was taken from a young man in good health. Some clones in this sample may be carry-over from other donors' samples. The chain combines TRBV5-1 with TRBJ1-1, with no clear D. CDR3 loop: CASSTARWEGTEAFF. The CDR3 nucleotides are TGCGCCAGCAGCACAGCAAGATGGGAGGGCACTGAAGCTTTCTTT.